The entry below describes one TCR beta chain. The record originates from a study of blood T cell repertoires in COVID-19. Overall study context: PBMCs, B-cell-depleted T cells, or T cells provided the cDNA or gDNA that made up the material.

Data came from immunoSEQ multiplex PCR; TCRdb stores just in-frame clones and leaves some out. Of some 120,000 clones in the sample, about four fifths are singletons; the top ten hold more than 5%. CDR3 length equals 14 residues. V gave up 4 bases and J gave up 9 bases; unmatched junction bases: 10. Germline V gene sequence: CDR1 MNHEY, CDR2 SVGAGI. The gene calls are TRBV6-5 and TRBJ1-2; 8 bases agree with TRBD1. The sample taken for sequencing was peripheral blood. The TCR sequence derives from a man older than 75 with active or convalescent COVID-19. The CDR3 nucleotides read TGTGCCAGCAGTTCGTCGACAGGGGAGGTTCGCTACACCTTC. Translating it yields CASSSSTGEVRYTF.